This T cell receptor beta chain was identified in a study of blood T cell repertoires in COVID-19. Overall study: COVID-19 samples from acute and convalescent phases originated in the United States, Italy and Spain. T cells, B-cell-depleted T cells, or PBMCs supplied cDNA or gDNA.

Original processing methods: Scientists estimated how many nucleated cells there were by amplifying reference gene primers. Clones were sequenced by immunoSEQ multiplex PCR, and TCRdb holds only the in-frame ones, with some missing. V, J and clone size are those of that table, while D and trimming were read from the DNA. There are more than 90,000 clones in the sample; around 67% occur only once, and about 26% lies in the top ten. CDR1 and CDR2 from the germline V gene are SEHNR and FQNEAQ (reference sequence). V gave up 1 base and J gave up 9 bases, with 13 bases separating them. The CDR3 is 13 amino acids.

The clonotype originates from a woman aged 60 to 75 in a cohort sampled during active or convalescent COVID-19. The chain recombines TRBV7-9 with TRBJ2-7, with a possible D match to TRBD2 (6 bases). Sequenced input: peripheral blood. The CDR3 nucleotides are TGTGCCAGCAGCTTAGGGCGGGGATCTGGGCAGTACTTC. Residues: CASSLGRGSGQYF. Full variable domain (outside the CDR3, taken from reference TRBV7-9 and TRBJ2-7): DTGVSQNPRHKITKRGQNVTFRCDPISEHNRLYWYRQTLGQGPEFLTYFQNEAQLEKSRLLSDRFSAERPKGSFSTLEIQRTEQGDSAMYLCASSLGRGSGQYFGPGTRLTVT.